The 26 T cell receptor beta chains below were found in one sample sequenced in a study of patients and donors after allogeneic stem cell transplantation. Via MiXCR, TCRdb re-called the RT-PCR reads, giving one row per CDR3 protein. The sample has about 960,000 distinct CDR3 sequences, roughly 18% seen once. Sequencing was performed on blood, either unsorted or a sorted T cell fraction (not recorded which). These TCRs come from a human donor who was either an allogeneic HSCT recipient or a stem cell or donor lymphocyte infusion donor (not recorded which). It is not recorded whose cells these are; they may come from a transplant donor.

The gene calls are TRBV5-1 and TRBJ2-7, with 8 bases that match TRBD1. CDR1 is SGHRS and CDR2 is YFSETQ in the germline V gene. V gave up 4 bases and J gave up 2 bases; unmatched junction bases: 11. The CDR3 is 16 amino acids. For the CDR3, the DNA is TGCGCCAGCAGCATGCAGCAGGGGGCTGAGGCCTACGAGCAGTACTTC. This encodes CASSMQQGAEAYEQYF.

This clonotype was counted a few times. This chain uses TRBV2 with TRBJ1-4, with TRBD1 matching 9 bases. Germline V gene lookup returns CDR1 SNHLY and CDR2 FYNNEI. The CDR3 consists of 13 residues. The V gene end was trimmed by 8 bases and the J gene end by 6 bases; junction bases not matched to a gene: 4. The CDR3 region is CASLRQGDEKLFF. In DNA, the CDR3 is TGTGCCAGCCTGCGACAGGGGGATGAAAAACTGTTTTTT.

This clonotype was recorded a few times. V usage is TRBV6-1 and J usage is TRBJ2-1; 12 nucleotides line up with TRBD2. V was pared by 6 bases and J by 7 bases, with 13 bases of the junction left unmatched. Germline V lookup: CDR1 MNHNS, CDR2 SASEGT. The CDR3 covers 17 residues. CDR3 in DNA: TGTGCCAGCAGGGGACTAGCGGGCTCCGTAAGTCAGAATGAGCAGTTCTTC. It specifies CASRGLAGSVSQNEQFF.

For this clonotype: One end of the junction does not line up with germline, which may come from a read error. The chain combines TRBV10-3 with TRBJ2-1; D is possibly TRBD2 (6 bases). This CDR3 has 17 residues. The germline V gene encodes CDR1 ENHRY and CDR2 SYGVKD. The CDR3 is CAIRESGRGGSYNEQFF. The CDR3 nucleotides read TGTGCCATCAGAGAGTCGGGGCGGGGAGGCTCCTACAATGAGCAGTTCTTC.

This clonotype has more than one count but fewer than ten. This sequence joins TRBV21-1 and TRBJ1-4. TRBV21-1 is a listed pseudogene. The CDR3 is made up of 9 amino acids. The CDR3 protein is CASSLELFF. Written as DNA, the CDR3 is TGTGCCAGCAGTCTTGAGCTGTTTTTT.

The V call is TRBV20-1, the J call TRBJ2-2, with TRBD1 identical over 8 bases. The CDR3 loop spans 16 amino acids. The V and J ends lost 0 bases and 4 bases, in that order; junction bases with no gene match: 7. Germline CDR1 reads DFQATT; CDR2 reads SNEGSKA (reference sequence). The chain's CDR3 is CSARDVITGGTGELFF. The CDR3 region has the DNA TGCAGTGCTAGAGATGTGATCACAGGGGGCACCGGGGAGCTGTTTTTT.

Note on this clonotype: At one end the junction does not follow the germline gene, possibly because of a read error. The chain is built from TRBV3-1 and TRBJ2-1, with D perhaps TRBD1 or TRBD2 (5 bases each). This CDR3 has 15 residues. Germline assignment: CDR1 LGHDT and CDR2 YNNKEL (reference sequence). CDR3 sequence reads: CAGSQGTQTYNEQFF. The CDR3 nucleotides read TGTGCCGGCAGCCAAGGGACGCAAACCTACAATGAGCAGTTCTTC.

With respect to this clonotype: A single base separates this from a much larger clone, so it may be a read error. The chain is built from TRBV3-1 and TRBJ1-5, with 8 bases lining up with TRBD1. The germline CDR1 and CDR2 sequences are LGHDT and YNNKEL (reference sequence). This CDR3 spans 13 amino acids. V trimming: 3 bases; J trimming: 5 bases; junction bases outside the gene matches: 0. The CDR3, as DNA: TGTGCCAGCAGCCAGACAGGGGATCAGCCCCAGCATTTT. This sequence encodes CASSQTGDQPQHF.

This clonotype has a count of ten or more. CDR3 nucleotides: TGTGCCAGCAGTCCCGGGACAGGGAATTCACCCCTCCACTTT. Protein sequence: CASSPGTGNSPLHF. The V and J genes are TRBV27 and TRBJ1-6; the match to TRBD1 covers 9 bases. There are 14 residues in the CDR3. The germline gives CDR1 MNHEY, CDR2 SMNVEV (reference sequence). J gave up 7 bases and V 5 bases, and 3 bases lay outside the gene matches.

In DNA, the CDR3 is TGTGCCAGCAGCGGCCCGGGATCCGGGACCGGGGAGCTGTTTTTT. This encodes CASSGPGSGTGELFF. This chain joins TRBV6-1 and TRBJ2-2; TRBD2 might be the D (5 bases). Trimming left V 6 bases short and J 5 bases short, with 16 bases between. CDR1 MNHNS and CDR2 SASEGT come from the germline V gene. This CDR3 has 15 residues.

The rearrangement links TRBV29-1 to TRBJ1-1; a possible D gene is TRBD1 (6 bases). Germline V gene lookup returns CDR1 SQVTM and CDR2 ANQGSEA. The CDR3 sequence is 14 residues long. V was cut by 6 bases and J by 11 bases, with 25 bases left in between. CDR3 region: CSVAPGTTTGGAFF. The CDR3 nucleotides read TGCAGCGTGGCCCCCGGGACAACTACCGGGGGGGCTTTCTTT.

This clonotype was detected a few times. The CDR3 sequence is CASSLTQGLSYEQYF. DNA for the CDR3: TGCGCCAGCAGCTTGACCCAGGGACTATCCTACGAGCAGTACTTC. The gene calls are TRBV5-1 and TRBJ2-7, with 7 bases aligning to TRBD2. Germline CDR1 and CDR2: SGHRS and YFSETQ. CDR3 length equals 15 residues. V lost 1 base to trimming and J lost 1 base; unmatched junction nucleotides: 5.

This clonotype appeared a few times. This chain joins TRBV10-3 and TRBJ2-2; maybe TRBD1 (6 bases). The CDR3 is made up of 16 amino acids. The germline V and J ends were trimmed by 9 bases and 2 bases, with 19 bases remaining between them. The germline CDR1 and CDR2 sequences are ENHRY and SYGVKD. The DNA of the CDR3 is TGTGCCATTTTTACAGGGTCACCAAGCAACACCGGGGAGCTGTTTTTT. Protein: CAIFTGSPSNTGELFF.

The V gene is TRBV29-1, the J gene TRBJ2-5, with TRBD2 matching over 7 bases. This CDR3 is built from 14 residues. From germline, CDR1 is SQVTM and CDR2 ANQGSEA. V dropped 5 bases and J dropped 3; count of bases not matched to a gene: 9. The CDR3 DNA reads as TGCAGCGTTTCGAGCGGGACTAAGAAAGAGACCCAGTACTTC. This encodes CSVSSGTKKETQYF.

In its sample, this clonotype was seen a few times. The rearrangement links TRBV20-1 to TRBJ2-7; D remains unclear. Trimming stripped 3 bases from V and 2 bases from J, with 14 bases between. The CDR3 runs 14 residues. Germline V gene lookup returns CDR1 DFQATT and CDR2 SNEGSKA (reference sequence). CDR3 region: CSASFRGSPYEQYF. The CDR3 DNA reads as TGCAGTGCTAGTTTTAGAGGCAGTCCCTACGAGCAGTACTTC.

V and J are TRBV7-3 and TRBJ2-3, with D unresolved. Germline V gene data show CDR1 as SGHTA and CDR2 as FQGTGA. V lost 1 base to trimming and J lost 6 bases, with 14 bases between them. The CDR3 extends over 15 amino acids. CDR3 loop: CASSLMDRRADTQYF. CDR3 sequence (DNA): TGTGCCAGCAGCTTAATGGATAGAAGGGCTGATACGCAGTATTTT.

The V gene is TRBV5-1, the J gene TRBJ2-1; tentative D call: TRBD2 (6 bases). CDR3 length: 16 residues. Germline values: CDR1 SGHRS, CDR2 YFSETQ. The ends were cut back, 5 bases at V and 5 bases at J, with 20 bases in the middle. The CDR3 spells CASSFNKAGLNNEQFF. The DNA of the CDR3 is TGCGCCAGCAGTTTCAATAAAGCGGGCCTGAACAATGAGCAGTTCTTC.

The chain combines TRBV27 with TRBJ2-4; D is undetermined. The CDR3 sequence is 12 residues long. V was trimmed by 4 bases and J by 4 bases, leaving 5 bases between them. The germline V gene has CDR1 MNHEY and CDR2 SMNVEV (reference sequence). CDR3 sequence reads: CASSSTKNIQYF. CDR3 DNA: TGTGCCAGCAGTTCCACTAAAAACATTCAGTACTTC.

This clonotype appeared a single time. This chain uses TRBV20-1 with TRBJ2-5; 7 bases match TRBD1. The V gene's germline CDR1 is DFQATT and CDR2 SNEGSKA (reference sequence). The length of the CDR3 is 15 residues. The V and J ends lost 7 bases and 1 base, in that order; junction bases with no gene match: 12. This chain's CDR3 is CSVNLRGQSQETQYF. Written as DNA, the CDR3 is TGCAGTGTTAACCTTAGGGGACAGTCCCAAGAGACCCAGTACTTC.

The gene calls are TRBV24-1 and TRBJ2-5, with D unclear. Germline CDR1 reads KGHDR; CDR2 reads SFDVKD. V lost 2 bases and J 5 bases, leaving 8 bases between the germline ends. This CDR3 spans 13 amino acids. CDR3 DNA sequence: TGTGCCACCAGTGATTCTAGTGTTGAGACCCAGTACTTC. Translation: CATSDSSVETQYF.

V gene TRBV7-2 combines with J gene TRBJ2-3; weak D call: TRBD2 (6 bases). This CDR3 comprises 15 residues. Germline V lookup: CDR1 SGHTA, CDR2 FQGNSA. With 5 bases removed from V and 7 bases from J, the gap between germline ends came to 19 bases. CDR3 nucleotides: TGTGCCAGCAGCCCTTGGACTAAGCCCACGAATACGCAGTATTTT. Translated, it gives CASSPWTKPTNTQYF. Drawing the rest from reference TRBV7-2 and TRBJ2-3, the complete variable domain is GAGVSQSPSNKVTEKGKDVELRCDPISGHTALYWYRQSLGQGLEFLIYFQGNSAPDKSGLPSDRFSAERTGGSVSTLTIQRTQQEDSAVYLCASSPWTKPTNTQYFGPGTRLTVL.

The chain joins TRBV6-1 to TRBJ1-3; the D is unclear. Trimming shortened V by 10 bases and J by 0 bases, and 13 bases separated the two germline ends. Germline CDR1 reads MNHNS; CDR2 reads SASEGT. The CDR3 sequence is 14 residues long. CDR3 coding DNA: TGTGCCACCGCCCCCAGGAACTCTGGAAACACCATATATTTT. Its translation: CATAPRNSGNTIYF.

This clonotype was detected many times. This chain connects TRBV29-1 to TRBJ1-4; D is possibly TRBD1 (5 bases). The germline gives CDR1 SQVTM, CDR2 ANQGSEA. The V end lost 6 bases, the J end lost 3 bases, and 11 bases lay between the germline ends. The CDR3 is made up of 13 amino acids. DNA of the CDR3: TGCAGCGTAACCGGGGGTCCTAATGAAAAACTGTTTTTT. It codes for CSVTGGPNEKLFF. Supplemented by reference TRBV29-1 and TRBJ1-4, the full variable domain reads SAVISQKPSRDICQRGTSLTIQCQVDSQVTMMFWYRQQPGQSLTLIATANQGSEATYESGFVIDKFPISRPNLTFSTLTVSNMSPEDSSIYLCSVTGGPNEKLFFGSGTQLSVL.

This clonotype was observed a few times. This chain joins TRBV27 and TRBJ1-4; D is unresolved. The CDR3 is made up of 11 amino acids. Trimming took 8 bases from V and 6 from J, leaving 7 bases between them. CDR1 is MNHEY, CDR2 SMNVEV, per germline (reference sequence). The CDR3 region has the DNA TGTGCCAGCGGGGATTATGAAAAACTGTTTTTT. Its translation is CASGDYEKLFF.

The genes are TRBV4-3 and TRBJ2-5; no reliable D call. Germline V lookup: CDR1 LGHNA, CDR2 YSLEER. The CDR3 is 14 amino acids. The V end lost 0 bases, the J end lost 5 bases, and 10 bases lay between the germline ends. CDR3 sequence (DNA): TGCGCCAGCAGCCAAGATTTCCCAAAGGAGACCCAGTACTTC. Protein product: CASSQDFPKETQYF.

This clonotype was found a few times. V usage is TRBV12-3 or TRBV12-4 and J usage is TRBJ1-4; D may be TRBD1 (6 bases). The CDR3 length is 14 residues. V gave up 5 bases and J gave up 8 bases, with 15 bases separating them. As DNA, the CDR3 is TGTGCCAGCAGTCCGAATGGACAGATGGAAAAACTGTTTTTT. Translating it yields CASSPNGQMEKLFF.